The next 22 T cell receptor beta chains were all read from a single sample in a study of vaccination effects on CD4 cells after COVID-19. These TCRs' antigens remain unknown. Libraries were prepared by immunoSEQ multiplex PCR; TCRdb keeps only in-frame clonotypes and omits some of them. The data contain around 70,000 clones, approximately 77% of them singletons. The authors isolated CD4+ T cells after about 10 days of culture. This material consisted of CD4+ T cells from PBMCs cultured without peptide, taken before COVID-19 vaccination. The receptors stem from a human donor who received a COVID-19 vaccine.

This clone was picked up a small number of times. The rearrangement links TRBV29-1 to TRBJ2-1, with D uncertain. The CDR3 covers 12 residues. Trimming removed 2 bases from V and 1 base from J, with 3 bases in between. Germline V lookup: CDR1 SQVTM, CDR2 ANQGSEA. CDR3 residues: CSVERSYNEQFF. The CDR3 DNA follows: TGCAGCGTTGAAAGGTCCTACAATGAGCAGTTCTTC.

The CDR3 is CASSYSRVAKNIQYF. The CDR3 bases are TGTGCCAGCAGTTACTCGAGGGTAGCCAAAAACATTCAGTACTTC. V gene TRBV6-5 combines with J gene TRBJ2-4, with TRBD2 as a possible D gene (5 bases). The CDR3 covers 15 residues. V lost 0 bases to trimming and J lost 0 bases, with 6 bases between them. The V gene's germline CDR1 is MNHEY and CDR2 SVGAGI.

This chain links TRBV28 with TRBJ1-1; D uncertain. The CDR3 is 15 residues long. CDR1 is MDHEN and CDR2 is SYDVKM in the germline V gene. Trimming pared 7 bases from V and 0 bases from J, leaving 15 bases between. Here the CDR3 reads CASKPTRGMNTEAFF. The CDR3 DNA reads as TGTGCCAGCAAACCAACCCGGGGAATGAACACTGAAGCTTTCTTT.

The V call is TRBV5-1, the J call TRBJ2-3, with D perhaps TRBD2 (6 bases). This CDR3 has 17 residues. Trimming left V 4 bases short and J 0 bases short, with 18 bases between. Germline V lookup: CDR1 SGHRS, CDR2 YFSETQ. CDR3 sequence: CASSPVVTRGSTDTQYF. The DNA for the CDR3 is TGCGCCAGCAGCCCGGTGGTTACCCGGGGGAGCACAGATACGCAGTATTTT. The variable domain in full, completed from reference TRBV5-1 and TRBJ2-3, reads KAGVTQTPRYLIKTRGQQVTLSCSPISGHRSVSWYQQTPGQGLQFLFEYFSETQRNKGNFPGRFSGRQFSNSRSEMNVSTLELGDSALYLCASSPVVTRGSTDTQYFGPGTRLTVL.

The gene calls are TRBV12-3 or TRBV12-4 and TRBJ1-5; unclear D gene. The V end lost 5 bases, the J end lost 5 bases, and 7 bases lay between the germline ends. CDR3 length: 12 residues. The CDR3 sequence: CASSLSDQPQHF. The CDR3 DNA reads as TGTGCCAGCAGTCTCAGCGATCAGCCCCAGCATTTT.

V usage is TRBV3-1 (or the pseudogene TRBV3-2) and J usage is TRBJ2-1; D uncertain. CDR1 is LGHDT, CDR2 YNNKEL, per germline (reference sequence). There are 12 residues in the CDR3. Trimming pared 4 bases from V and 8 bases from J, leaving 9 bases between. The CDR3 region is CASSPRWDEQFF. In DNA, the CDR3 is TGTGCCAGCAGCCCCCGGTGGGATGAGCAGTTCTTC.

The chain joins TRBV7-2 to TRBJ2-5; D might be TRBD1 (6 bases). The CDR3 spans 15 residues. The V gene's germline CDR1 is SGHTA and CDR2 FQGNSA. The V end lost 4 bases, the J end lost 2 bases, and 14 bases lay between the germline ends. The CDR3 spells CASSSQGTGQETQYF. As DNA, the CDR3 is TGTGCCAGCAGCTCTCAGGGGACGGGGCAAGAGACCCAGTACTTC.

In its sample, this clone was seen a few times. This chain joins TRBV24-1 and TRBJ2-5; perhaps TRBD2 as D (6 bases). Trimming removed 3 bases from V and 1 base from J, with 17 bases in between. The V gene's germline CDR1 is KGHDR and CDR2 SFDVKD. The CDR3 extends over 17 amino acids. CDR3 residues: CATSDHPGAGLQETQYF. The DNA for the CDR3 is TGTGCCACCAGTGATCACCCTGGGGCGGGGCTCCAAGAGACCCAGTACTTC.

The CDR3 here is CASSKTSSSGNTIYF. DNA of the CDR3: TGTGCCAGCTCAAAAACTAGCAGCTCTGGAAACACCATATATTTT. The chain recombines TRBV18 with TRBJ1-3; D uncertain. CDR1 KGHSH and CDR2 LQKENI come from the germline V gene. Trimming cost V 5 bases and J 0 bases, with 11 bases left between them. This CDR3 has 15 amino acids.

This clone was found a few times. This chain uses TRBV7-2 with TRBJ2-3; 12 positions agree with TRBD2. Trimming took 7 bases from V and 4 from J; bases not matched to a gene: 9. This CDR3 contains 16 residues. Germline CDR1 reads SGHTA; CDR2 reads FQGNSA. The CDR3 DNA sequence: TGTGCCAGCATCCTAGGGGGGACTAGCGGGTCAGATACGCAGTATTTT. This encodes CASILGGTSGSDTQYF.

The gene calls are TRBV6-5 and TRBJ2-7; TRBD2 matches at 7 bases. Germline CDR1 is MNHEY and CDR2 is SVGAGI. The CDR3 sequence is 13 residues long. Unmatched junction bases numbered 8, after V lost 6 bases and J lost 6 bases. CDR3 bases: TGTGCCAGCAGAGGGGAGCGGGGTGGCGAGCAGTACGTC. The encoded protein is CASRGERGGEQYV.

The V gene is TRBV6-5, the J gene TRBJ2-7; 7 bases are a match to TRBD1. Trimming cost V 6 bases and J 12 bases; bases outside gene matches: 8. The CDR3 runs to 11 residues. Germline CDR1 reads MNHEY; CDR2 reads SVGAGI. For the CDR3, the DNA is TGTGCCAGCAGGGAGACAGGGCCATTGTACGTC. Translated, it gives CASRETGPLYV.

CDR3 sequence (DNA): TGTGCCAGCAGTTTTGCCGGGACAGGCCGGGATACGCAGTATTTT. Translation: CASSFAGTGRDTQYF. V usage is TRBV6-5 and J usage is TRBJ2-3, with TRBD1 identical over 8 bases. There are 15 residues in the CDR3. The V gene's germline CDR1 is MNHEY and CDR2 SVGAGI. V was pared by 4 bases and J by 6 bases, with 9 bases of the junction left unmatched.

This chain uses TRBV5-8 with TRBJ1-3; no clear D gene. Trimming left V 2 bases short and J 2 bases short, with 8 bases between. The CDR3 spans 14 residues. The germline gives CDR1 SGHTS, CDR2 YDEGEE. The CDR3 DNA sequence: TGTGCCAGCAGCTTCGGGGTAACTGGAAACACCATATATTTT. Translation: CASSFGVTGNTIYF.

The chain links TRBV7-2 to TRBJ2-5, with D maybe TRBD2 (7 bases). The V end was cut by 7 bases, the J end by 3 bases, with 15 bases between. CDR1 is SGHTA and CDR2 is FQGNSA in the germline V gene. The CDR3 sequence is 14 residues long. DNA for the CDR3: TGTGCCAGCAACTTTGGGGGGGCGGAAGAGACCCAGTACTTC. Translation gives CASNFGGAEETQYF.

The chain employs TRBV5-1 and TRBJ1-4, with 9 bases matching TRBD1. The CDR3 sequence is 14 residues long. In germline, CDR1 is SGHRS, CDR2 YFSETQ. V lost 2 bases, J lost 8 bases, and 4 bases stayed unmatched. In nucleotides, the CDR3 is TGCGCCAGCAGCTTACAGGGGGCCTCCGAAAAACTGTTTTTT. Residues: CASSLQGASEKLFF. The variable domain in full, with the rest retrieved from reference TRBV5-1 and TRBJ1-4, is KAGVTQTPRYLIKTRGQQVTLSCSPISGHRSVSWYQQTPGQGLQFLFEYFSETQRNKGNFPGRFSGRQFSNSRSEMNVSTLELGDSALYLCASSLQGASEKLFFGSGTQLSVL.

This chain uses TRBV14 with TRBJ2-1; 9 bases match TRBD2. The CDR3 is 15 residues long. Trimming took 1 base from V and 6 from J; bases not matched to a gene: 4. CDR1 is SGHDN, CDR2 FVKESK, per germline. CDR3 DNA: TGTGCCAGCAGCCAAGTTCTAGCGGGATCCAATGAGCAGTTCTTC. Translation: CASSQVLAGSNEQFF.

V gene TRBV18 combines with J gene TRBJ1-5, with TRBD1 identical over 7 bases. The germline V gene has CDR1 KGHSH and CDR2 LQKENI. The CDR3 has 14 residues. Trimming at V came to 3 bases and at J to 6 bases, leaving 5 bases not matched to a gene. The CDR3 loop reads CASSPRQGSQPQHF. The CDR3 bases are TGTGCCAGCTCACCTAGACAGGGCAGTCAGCCCCAGCATTTT. Variable domain in full (rest from reference TRBV18 and TRBJ1-5): NAGVMQNPRHLVRRRGQEARLRCSPMKGHSHVYWYRQLPEEGLKFMVYLQKENIIDESGMPKERFSAEFPKEGPSILRIQQVVRGDSAAYFCASSPRQGSQPQHFGDGTRLSIL.

This clone was detected a few times. This CDR3 is CASSPLTSTGQQYV. The CDR3 region has the DNA TGTGCCAGCAGCCCTCTCACCTCAACAGGGCAGCAGTACGTC. This chain uses TRBV14 with TRBJ2-7; maybe TRBD1 (6 bases). This CDR3 has 14 amino acids. The V and J ends lost 4 bases and 8 bases respectively, with 18 bases between them. Germline V CDR1 and CDR2: SGHDN, FVKESK.

The chain couples TRBV18 to TRBJ2-5, with D tentatively TRBD2 (6 bases). Germline-derived CDR1 and CDR2 are KGHSH and LQKENI. With 7 bases removed from V and 0 bases from J, the gap between germline ends came to 15 bases. The CDR3 has 15 amino acids. The CDR3 protein is CASCTGRGDQETQYF. The CDR3 coding sequence is TGTGCCAGCTGCACCGGTCGCGGGGACCAAGAGACCCAGTACTTC.

This chain uses TRBV5-3 with TRBJ2-1; D is ambiguous. TRBV5-3 is known as an ORF, though its function is uncertain. Trimming stripped 1 base from V and 0 bases from J, with 14 bases between. This CDR3 has 17 amino acids. The CDR3 is CARSLSQASSSYNEQFF. The CDR3 region has the DNA TGTGCCAGAAGCTTGTCCCAGGCCTCGAGCTCCTACAATGAGCAGTTCTTC.

This chain joins TRBV15 and TRBJ2-7; 8 bases fit TRBD1. CDR3 length: 15 residues. The V and J ends lost 1 base and 1 base, in that order; junction bases with no gene match: 3. CDR1 and CDR2 from the germline V gene are LNHNV and YYDKDF (reference sequence). CDR3 coding DNA: TGTGCCACCAGCAGAGGAAGGACAGGGTCCTACGAGCAGTACGTC. This gives the protein CATSRGRTGSYEQYV.